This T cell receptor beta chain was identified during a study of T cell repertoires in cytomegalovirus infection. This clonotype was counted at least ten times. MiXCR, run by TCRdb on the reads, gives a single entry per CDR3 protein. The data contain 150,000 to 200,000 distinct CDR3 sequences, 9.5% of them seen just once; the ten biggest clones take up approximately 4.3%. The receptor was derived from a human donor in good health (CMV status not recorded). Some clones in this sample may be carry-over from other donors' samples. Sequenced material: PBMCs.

CDR3 in DNA: TGTGCCAGCAGCTCAAACTCTAACAGGGCTAGCAATCAGCCCCAGCATTTT. Translated, it gives CASSSNSNRASNQPQHF. V gene TRBV7-8 combines with J gene TRBJ1-5, with D possibly matching TRBD1 (6 bases). Germline CDR1 is SGHVS and CDR2 is FQNEAQ. V shed 4 bases and J shed 0 bases, with 16 bases lying between them. The CDR3 has 17 amino acids.